These T cell receptor beta chains were read from a single sample in a study of control samples from healthy donors and cancer patients. Produced via immunoSEQ multiplex PCR; TCRdb's table is partial and in-frame only. The sample contains roughly 120,000 clones, 90% to 95% of which appear only once. The sequenced material came from PBMCs. The source of these receptors is a man aged 50 to 59 with head and neck cancer. CDR3s include the opening cysteine and the closing phenylalanine or tryptophan. Clone size is given for some rows only: seen once, a few or many times, or a class if the clone is expanded.

size: .
J: TRBJ1-1
V: TRBV4-2
CDR3: CASSQSGGGTEAFF

size: .
J: TRBJ2-3
V: TRBV18
CDR3: CASSPNRGIGEGTDTQYF

size: .
J: TRBJ1-1
V: TRBV19
CDR3: CASSISDREDYLLNTEAFF

size: .
J: TRBJ2-7
V: TRBV28
CDR3: CASSPPIGTGSYEQYF

size: .
J: TRBJ1-3
V: TRBV19
CDR3: CASTARSGNTIYF

size: .
J: TRBJ2-5
V: TRBV7-2
CDR3: CASSLTETQYF

size: .
J: TRBJ1-6
V: TRBV4-3
CDR3: CASSQEGAGNSPLHF

size: .
J: TRBJ2-2
V: TRBV10-3
CDR3: CAIRDRGSSTGELFF

size: .
J: TRBJ2-3
V: TRBV6-8
CDR3: CASSPRGWADTQYF

size: .
J: TRBJ2-3
V: TRBV30
CDR3: CAWSEASGQGGVPDTQYF

size: once
J: TRBJ2-7
V: TRBV13
CDR3: CASSLWGTGGYEQYF

size: .
J: TRBJ1-4
V: TRBV7-9
CDR3: CAPQPWGAGEKLFF

size: .
J: TRBJ1-2
V: TRBV6-5
CDR3: CASKPSGTDNYGYTF

size: once
J: TRBJ1-5
V: TRBV19
CDR3: CASSREGARSNQPQHF

size: .
J: TRBJ1-2
V: TRBV2
CDR3: CASSDAQGHYGYTF

size: .
J: TRBJ1-1
V: TRBV7-9
CDR3: CASSLLGGNTEAFF

size: .
J: TRBJ2-2
V: TRBV7-3
CDR3: CASSLPANTGELFF

size: once
J: TRBJ1-2
V: TRBV10-3
CDR3: CAISDPPDRNYGYTF

size: .
J: TRBJ1-1
V: TRBV5-5
CDR3: CASTATGVNTEAFF

size: .
J: TRBJ2-3
V: TRBV7-3
CDR3: CASSLGLYPSTDTQYF

size: few
J: TRBJ1-2
V: TRBV19
CDR3: CASSPPGQIYGYTF

size: .
J: TRBJ1-4
V: TRBV12-3/TRBV12-4
CDR3: CASSLRGRRLFF

size: many
J: TRBJ1-5
V: TRBV5-3
CDR3: CARSSGGPYQPQHF

size: .
J: TRBJ2-2
V: TRBV6-5
CDR3: CASMSPNTGELFF

size: .
J: TRBJ1-6
V: TRBV7-2
CDR3: CASSLLNSPLHF

size: .
J: TRBJ2-7
V: TRBV6-5
CDR3: CASSKTGNLPYEQYF

size: .
J: TRBJ2-2
V: TRBV7-2
CDR3: CASSHQRGGNTGELFF